The source of this T cell receptor (beta chain) is a study of CDR3 diversity in severe acne. Germline V gene sequence: CDR1 SNHLY, CDR2 FYNNEI. The CDR3 has 16 residues. Trimming removed 1 base from V and 4 bases from J; junction bases left unmatched: 7. TCRdb re-called the PCR reads with MiXCR, one entry per CDR3 protein. The sample lists more than 85,000 distinct CDR3 sequences, around 56% occurring once. The receptor was derived from a male donor with acne. Sequenced sample: blood. The chain has TRBV2 and TRBJ2-5; 9 bases are a match to TRBD2. CDR3 region: CASSEGAGGPSETQYF. The CDR3 DNA sequence: TGTGCCAGCAGTGAAGGGGCGGGAGGGCCATCAGAGACCCAGTACTTC.